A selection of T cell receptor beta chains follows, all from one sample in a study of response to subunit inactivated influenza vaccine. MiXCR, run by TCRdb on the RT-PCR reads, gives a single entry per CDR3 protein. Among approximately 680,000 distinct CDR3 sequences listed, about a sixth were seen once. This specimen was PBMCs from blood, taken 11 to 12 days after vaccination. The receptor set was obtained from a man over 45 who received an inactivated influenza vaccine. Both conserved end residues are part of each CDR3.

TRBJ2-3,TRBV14,CASSPHRGILPSTDTQYF
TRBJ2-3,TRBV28,CASTLLTSGIGDTQYF
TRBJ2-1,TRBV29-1,CSVEGMGARYNEQFF
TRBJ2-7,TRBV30,CAWSPGTSVPYEQYF
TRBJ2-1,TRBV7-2,CASSNAGTRSYNEQFF
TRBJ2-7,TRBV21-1,CAICRGIGTGSYEQYF
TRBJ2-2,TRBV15,CATSRVVQSGGRAGELFF
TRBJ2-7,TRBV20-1,CSARSAGGYYEQYF
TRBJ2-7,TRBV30,CAWSVTTGDSYEQYF
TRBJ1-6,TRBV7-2,CASSLLGQGNSPLHF
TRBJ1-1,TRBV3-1,CASSLGSHMNTEAFF
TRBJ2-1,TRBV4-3,CASSQDGGGGAYNEQFF
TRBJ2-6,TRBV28,CASSLAGPISGANVLTF
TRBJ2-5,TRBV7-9,CASSFIKGSTETQYF
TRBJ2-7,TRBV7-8,CASTPAVWSYEQYF
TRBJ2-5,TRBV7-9,CASSSLLVSSSETQYF
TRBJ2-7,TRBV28,CASGRGYEQYF
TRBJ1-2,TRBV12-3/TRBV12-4,CASRGVSGYTF
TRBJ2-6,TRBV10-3,CALGANVLTF
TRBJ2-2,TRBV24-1,CATSDPGTSWELFF
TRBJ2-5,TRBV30,CAWSVRQGRGETQYF
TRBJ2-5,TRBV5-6,CASRTYPQADRGETQYF
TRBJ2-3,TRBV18,CASSRTGEDTQYF
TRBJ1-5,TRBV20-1,CSASLGPLNQPQHF
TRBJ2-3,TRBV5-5,CASSLRGFLAANTDTQYF
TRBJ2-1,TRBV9,CASSVGVGFSEQFF
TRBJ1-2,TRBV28,CASSLRGEGYTF
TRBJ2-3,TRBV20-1,CSARDRVGQRDTQYF
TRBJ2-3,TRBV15,CATSRPTDTQYF
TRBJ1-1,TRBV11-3,CASSPGTGADTEAFF
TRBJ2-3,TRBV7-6,CASSFGGSRTDTQYF
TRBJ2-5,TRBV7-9,CASSRTGGDETQYF
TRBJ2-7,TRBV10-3,CAISDPGHLTF